This T cell receptor (beta chain) appears in the sequencing data of a study of blood T cell repertoires in COVID-19. TCRdb's table, derived via immunoSEQ multiplex PCR, lists solely in-frame clones and lacks some. The sample includes some 66,000 clones, 90% to 95% seen only once; the top ten take 7.3%. Germline V gene sequence: CDR1 SGHTA, CDR2 FQGTGA. J was trimmed by 4 bases and V by 5 bases; bases with no gene match: 3. The CDR3 spans 13 residues. The receptor was isolated from a human donor in a cohort sampled during active COVID-19. Sequenced material: peripheral blood. V usage is TRBV7-3 and J usage is TRBJ1-1, with TRBD1 matching over 8 bases. The CDR3 sequence is CASSLTGATEAFF. The CDR3 nucleotides are TGTGCCAGCAGCCTGACAGGGGCCACTGAAGCTTTCTTT.